The 18 T cell receptor beta chains listed next were all sequenced from one sample in a study of CD8+ T cells in alopecia areata. cDNA serving as the sequencing template came from extracted, reverse transcribed RNA. Sequencing was performed with immunoSEQ multiplex PCR; in TCRdb, only in-frame clones are kept and a portion is missing. The sample contains 100,000 to 150,000 clones, around 49% of which appear only once. This specimen was CD8+ T cells sorted from blood, taken at week 0. These receptors originate from a human donor with alopecia areata.

As for this clone: One junction end does not reproduce the germline sequence, and a read error may be involved. The chain has TRBV2 and TRBJ1-1, with D unclear. Germline assignment: CDR1 SNHLY and CDR2 FYNNEI. The CDR3 extends over 10 amino acids. CDR3: CASKNSEAFF. DNA of the CDR3: TGTGCCAGCAAGAACAGTGAAGCTTTCTTT.

V is TRBV27 and J is TRBJ1-5; a possible D gene is TRBD1 (5 bases). V dropped 5 bases and J dropped 4 bases, with 18 bases sitting between them. Germline CDR1 and CDR2: MNHEY and SMNVEV (reference sequence). This CDR3 spans 16 amino acids. This CDR3 is CASSTQGGRVNQPQHF. The CDR3 DNA follows: TGTGCCAGCAGTACCCAGGGAGGACGAGTGAATCAGCCCCAGCATTTT.

The chain is built from TRBV5-4 and TRBJ2-3, with 7 positions matching TRBD2. Germline V gene data show CDR1 as SGHNT and CDR2 as YYREEE (reference sequence). The CDR3 is made up of 14 amino acids. V lost 0 bases and J lost 4; bases outside the gene matches: 2. CDR3 nucleotides: TGTGCCAGCAGCTTGGGACTAGCCTCAGATACGCAGTATTTT. As protein: CASSLGLASDTQYF.

The sample holds a few counts of this clone. This chain joins TRBV29-1 and TRBJ1-1; D is ambiguous. The ends were cut back, 3 bases at V and 4 bases at J, with 9 bases in the middle. Germline V gives CDR1 SQVTM, CDR2 ANQGSEA. The CDR3 has 12 amino acids. The CDR3 nucleotides are TGCAGCGTTGATTCCCTCGGCACTGAAGCTTTCTTT. It yields the protein CSVDSLGTEAFF.

This clone has a handful of counts. The rearrangement uses TRBV4-1 and TRBJ1-5; TRBD1 is a possible D gene (6 bases). This CDR3 comprises 16 residues. V was clipped by 3 bases and J by 1 base, with 13 bases between them. Germline V CDR1 and CDR2: MGHRA, YSYEKL. CDR3: CASSHSDRSSNQPQHF. CDR3 coding DNA: TGCGCCAGCAGCCACTCCGACAGGTCGAGCAATCAGCCCCAGCATTTT.

The CDR3 spells CSASGTSGQSSYNEQFF. The CDR3 DNA is TGCAGCGCCTCCGGGACTAGCGGGCAGAGCTCCTACAATGAGCAGTTCTTC. This chain links TRBV29-1 with TRBJ2-1; TRBD2 matches 12 bases. CDR1 is SQVTM, CDR2 ANQGSEA, per germline. Unmatched junction bases numbered 10, after V lost 7 bases and J lost 0 bases. The CDR3 length is 17 residues.

The V gene is TRBV4-1, the J gene TRBJ2-7; 9 bases line up with TRBD1. Per germline, CDR1 MGHRA and CDR2 YSYEKL. The CDR3 runs 14 residues. Germline trimming cut 1 base from V and 5 bases from J; bases unmatched to any gene: 3. The CDR3 DNA reads TGCGCCAGCAGCCAAGCACAGGGGGCCAACGAGCAGTACTTC. Translated, it gives CASSQAQGANEQYF.

This clone was observed a handful of times. The chain uses TRBV4-3 and TRBJ2-5, with a weak D call TRBD2 (6 bases). V dropped 2 bases and J dropped 4 bases, with 17 bases sitting between them. Germline V gene data show CDR1 as LGHNA and CDR2 as YSLEER. This CDR3 is built from 16 residues. The CDR3 DNA reads TGCGCCAGCAGCCAACGTCTAGCAATGGAGGGAGAGACCCAGTACTTC. Protein: CASSQRLAMEGETQYF.

This clone has just one count. V and J are TRBV27 and TRBJ1-5, with TRBD1 matching 7 bases. This CDR3 is 14 amino acids long. The V segment lost 4 bases and the J segment 2 bases; nucleotides outside the gene matches: 2. Germline V gene lookup returns CDR1 MNHEY and CDR2 SMNVEV (reference sequence). CDR3 loop: CASSSTGGNQPQHF. CDR3 nucleotides: TGTGCCAGCAGTTCAACAGGGGGCAATCAGCCCCAGCATTTT.

This clone was observed many times. Written as DNA, the CDR3 is TGTGCCCTTCAAGTGAGGGGCGGCGGGGAGCTGTTTTTT. Translation gives CALQVRGGGELFF. This chain links TRBV19 with TRBJ2-2, with D possibly called TRBD1 or TRBD2 (5 bases each). V was clipped by 11 bases and J by 7 bases, with 17 bases between them. Germline V lookup: CDR1 LNHDA, CDR2 SQIVND (reference sequence). CDR3 size: 13 residues.

This chain links TRBV25-1 with TRBJ1-2; no clear D. V lost 3 bases and J 8 bases, leaving 13 bases between the germline ends. The CDR3 consists of 13 residues. Germline V gene lookup returns CDR1 MGHDK and CDR2 SYGVNS. The CDR3 region has the DNA TGTGCCAGCAGTGATTATGGGCTTGGGGGCTACACCTTC. It translates to CASSDYGLGGYTF.

The chain has TRBV7-9 and TRBJ2-3; D gene unclear. Germline CDR1 reads SEHNR; CDR2 reads FQNEAQ (reference sequence). Between the trimmed V and J ends, which lost 3 bases and 10 bases, there was a span of 11 bases. The CDR3 covers 12 residues. The CDR3 loop is CASSFDVLAQYF. The DNA of the CDR3 is TGTGCCAGCAGCTTCGATGTGTTGGCGCAGTATTTT.

This clone has just one count. The rearrangement links TRBV13 to TRBJ2-5; D possibly corresponds to TRBD2 (6 bases). The CDR3 has 14 amino acids. The germline V and J ends were trimmed by 5 bases and 1 base, with 11 bases remaining between them. Per germline, CDR1 PRHDT and CDR2 FYEKMQ (reference sequence). The CDR3 reads CASSPRDFQETQYF. CDR3 bases: TGTGCCAGCAGCCCACGGGACTTCCAAGAGACCCAGTACTTC.

V is TRBV13 and J is TRBJ2-7; D is ambiguous. Looked up from germline, CDR1 is PRHDT and CDR2 is FYEKMQ (reference sequence). The CDR3 runs 14 residues. The ends were cut back, 5 bases at V and 0 bases at J, with 11 bases in the middle. DNA of the CDR3: TGTGCCAGCAGCCCACCCCAACCCTCCTACGAGCAGTACTTC. Its protein product is CASSPPQPSYEQYF.

The table lists this clone with a few counts. The chain recombines TRBV5-6 with TRBJ2-7, with 7 bases that match TRBD1. Germline values: CDR1 SGHDT, CDR2 YYEEEE. The CDR3 is 13 amino acids. Trimming took 4 bases from V and 2 from J; bases not matched to a gene: 3. The CDR3 nucleotides read TGTGCCAGCAGCCACCAGGGGGCCTACGAGCAGTACTTC. It specifies CASSHQGAYEQYF.

V and J are TRBV27 and TRBJ1-2, with D maybe TRBD1 (6 bases). CDR3 length equals 13 residues. Germline assignment: CDR1 MNHEY and CDR2 SMNVEV (reference sequence). V gave up 8 bases and J gave up 6 bases, with 16 bases separating them. CDR3 sequence reads: CASCDRRIDGYTF. CDR3 DNA: TGTGCCAGCTGTGACAGGAGGATTGATGGCTACACCTTC.

The V call is TRBV5-1, the J call TRBJ1-1, with 9 nucleotides matching TRBD1. The CDR3 spans 16 residues. Germline CDR1 reads SGHRS; CDR2 reads YFSETQ. Trimming at V came to 4 bases and at J to 5 bases, leaving 12 bases not matched to a gene. The CDR3 sequence: CASSDHQTGGRTEAFF. In nucleotides, the CDR3 is TGCGCCAGCAGCGACCACCAAACAGGGGGCCGAACTGAAGCTTTCTTT.

The chain employs TRBV4-1 and TRBJ2-7, with D perhaps TRBD1 (6 bases). The CDR3 length is 15 residues. Germline-derived CDR1 and CDR2 are MGHRA and YSYEKL. V was clipped by 1 base and J by 2 bases, with 12 bases between them. CDR3 region: CASSQVPQGTYEQYF. The CDR3 region has the DNA TGCGCCAGCAGCCAAGTTCCCCAGGGGACCTACGAGCAGTACTTC.